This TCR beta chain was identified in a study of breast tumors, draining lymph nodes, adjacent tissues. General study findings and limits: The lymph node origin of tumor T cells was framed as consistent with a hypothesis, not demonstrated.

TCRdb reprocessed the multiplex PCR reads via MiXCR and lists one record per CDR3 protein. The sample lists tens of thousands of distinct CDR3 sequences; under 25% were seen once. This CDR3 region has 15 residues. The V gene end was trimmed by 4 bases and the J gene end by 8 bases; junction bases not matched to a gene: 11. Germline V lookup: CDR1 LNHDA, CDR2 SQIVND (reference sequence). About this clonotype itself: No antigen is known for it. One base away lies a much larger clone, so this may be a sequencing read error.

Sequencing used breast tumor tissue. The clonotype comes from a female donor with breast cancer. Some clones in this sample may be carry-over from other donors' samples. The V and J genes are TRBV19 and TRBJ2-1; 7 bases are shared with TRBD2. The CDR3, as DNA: TGTGCCAGTAGTAAGGGAGGGCATTCGTACCATGAGCAGTTCTTC. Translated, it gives CASSKGGHSYHEQFF.